The 27 T cell receptor beta chains below come from one sample, sequenced in a study of technical replicates of blood from a few donors. The protocol was immunoSEQ multiplex PCR, while the TCRdb copy is restricted to in-frame clones and leaves out a portion. In the table there are about 64,000 clones, about 86% of which are singletons. The specimen was PBMCs. These receptor sequences come from a human donor in good health. Some clones in this sample may be carry-over from other donors' samples.

This sequence joins TRBV6-1 and TRBJ1-2; D unclear. Germline CDR1 reads MNHNS; CDR2 reads SASEGT. Trimming cost V 1 base and J 4 bases, with 10 bases left between them. There are 14 residues in the CDR3. For the CDR3, the DNA is TGTGCCAGCAGTGAAGGTAGCCTTCGCTATGGCTACACCTTC. Protein product: CASSEGSLRYGYTF.

This clone was picked up one time. This chain connects TRBV5-6 to TRBJ2-7, with no clear D. The CDR3 is made up of 12 amino acids. Trimming took 0 bases from V and 6 from J, leaving 7 bases between them. The germline V gene has CDR1 SGHDT and CDR2 YYEEEE. Here the CDR3 reads CASSLGQVEQYF. In DNA form, the CDR3 reads TGTGCCAGCAGCTTGGGGCAAGTCGAGCAGTACTTC.

This chain joins TRBV29-1 and TRBJ2-1, with unresolved D. The CDR3 has 11 residues. Trimming left V 6 bases short and J 7 bases short, with 10 bases between. The germline CDR1 and CDR2 sequences are SQVTM and ANQGSEA. CDR3 loop: CSVDWRNEQFF. CDR3 DNA: TGCAGCGTCGACTGGCGAAATGAGCAGTTCTTC.

This sequence joins TRBV4-3 and TRBJ1-1; no definite D call. CDR3 size: 12 residues. Germline CDR1 is LGHNA and CDR2 is YSLEER. Trimming shortened V by 1 base and J by 9 bases, and 9 bases separated the two germline ends. CDR3 DNA: TGCGCCAGCAGCCAAGGGAGATCGCAAGCTTTCTTT. Amino acids: CASSQGRSQAFF.

This sequence joins TRBV6-6 and TRBJ1-6; 8 nucleotides line up with TRBD1. Germline CDR1 and CDR2: MNHNY and SVGAGI (reference sequence). The CDR3 consists of 14 residues. Trimming at V came to 6 bases and at J to 8 bases, leaving 6 bases not matched to a gene. The CDR3 loop is CASSGQGQDSPLHF. The CDR3 region has the DNA TGTGCCAGCAGCGGACAGGGACAGGATTCACCCCTCCACTTT.

The rearrangement uses TRBV5-1 and TRBJ1-4; the match to TRBD1 covers 8 bases. Trimming took 2 bases from V and 8 from J; bases not matched to a gene: 5. From germline, CDR1 is SGHRS and CDR2 YFSETQ. The length of the CDR3 is 14 residues. The CDR3 protein is CASSFGQGIEKLFF. CDR3 nucleotides: TGCGCCAGCAGCTTCGGACAGGGAATAGAAAAACTGTTTTTT.

This clone has just one count. CDR3 nucleotides: TGTGCCAGCAGCTCCATGACAGGGAACTACGAGCAGTACTTC. It yields the protein CASSSMTGNYEQYF. The genes are TRBV5-4 and TRBJ2-7, with TRBD1 matching 7 bases. Germline assignment: CDR1 SGHNT and CDR2 YYREEE (reference sequence). CDR3 length: 14 residues. V gave up 3 bases and J gave up 3 bases; unmatched junction bases: 6. Variable domain in full (rest from reference TRBV5-4 and TRBJ2-7): ETGVTQSPTHLIKTRGQQVTLRCSSQSGHNTVSWYQQALGQGPQFIFQYYREEENGRGNFPPRFSGLQFPNYSSELNVNALELDDSALYLCASSSMTGNYEQYFGPGTRLTVT.

The chain uses TRBV7-6 and TRBJ2-2; D is possibly TRBD2 (5 bases). The CDR3 is 14 residues long. Germline V gives CDR1 SGHVS, CDR2 FNYEAQ. The V and J ends lost 4 bases and 0 bases respectively, with 6 bases between them. DNA for the CDR3: TGTGCCAGCAGCTCGACTACGAACACCGGGGAGCTGTTTTTT. It yields the protein CASSSTTNTGELFF. Full variable domain (remainder filled in from reference TRBV7-6 and TRBJ2-2): GAGVSQSPRYKVTKRGQDVALRCDPISGHVSLYWYRQALGQGPEFLTYFNYEAQQDKSGLPNDRFSAERPEGSISTLTIQRTEQRDSAMYRCASSSTTNTGELFFGEGSRLTVL.

In its sample, this clone was seen once. V and J are TRBV13 and TRBJ2-1; the D gene is possibly TRBD2 (5 bases). The CDR3 length is 12 residues. Trimming cost V 4 bases and J 10 bases, with 11 bases left between them. Germline V gene sequence: CDR1 PRHDT, CDR2 FYEKMQ (reference sequence). This CDR3 reads CASSSHGVEQFF. The CDR3 coding sequence is TGTGCCAGCAGCTCCCACGGGGTGGAGCAGTTCTTC.

A single count supports this clone. This rearrangement joins TRBV11-3 to TRBJ1-2; D may be TRBD1 (5 bases). The germline gives CDR1 SGHNT, CDR2 YENEEA. This CDR3 has 14 residues. The V end lost 7 bases, the J end lost 6 bases, and 18 bases lay between the germline ends. The CDR3 loop reads CASTPVAGGHGYTF. The CDR3 coding sequence is TGTGCCAGCACCCCCGTGGCGGGGGGTCATGGCTACACCTTC.

This chain uses TRBV30 with TRBJ2-4; D perhaps matches TRBD2 (5 bases). The CDR3 covers 12 residues. Trimming removed 0 bases from V and 6 bases from J, with 6 bases in between. CDR1 is GTSNPN and CDR2 is SVGIG in the germline V gene (reference sequence). This CDR3 reads CAWSVLGNIQYF. DNA for the CDR3: TGTGCCTGGAGTGTACTAGGAAACATTCAGTACTTC.

The V call is TRBV5-4, the J call TRBJ2-1; 8 bases match TRBD2. Germline V CDR1 and CDR2: SGHNT, YYREEE (reference sequence). There are 19 residues in the CDR3. The V and J ends lost 3 bases and 3 bases, in that order; junction bases with no gene match: 17. For the CDR3, the DNA is TGTGCCAGCAGCTCAAGAAGGCTAGCGGGCCACGGCAGCTACAATGAGCAGTTCTTC. It codes for CASSSRRLAGHGSYNEQFF.

V is TRBV11-3 and J is TRBJ1-1, with TRBD1 matching 8 bases. The germline gives CDR1 SGHNT, CDR2 YENEEA. This CDR3 comprises 14 residues. Trimming removed 5 bases from V and 4 bases from J; junction bases left unmatched: 6. The CDR3 region is CASSPGGAGTEAFF. In DNA, the CDR3 is TGTGCCAGCAGCCCAGGGGGCGCGGGCACTGAAGCTTTCTTT.

The chain links TRBV9 to TRBJ2-3, with TRBD2 matching over 10 bases. Germline values: CDR1 SGDLS, CDR2 YYNGEE. The CDR3 has 16 amino acids. The ends lost 4 bases at V and 2 bases at J; junction bases unmatched: 7. The CDR3 sequence: CASSSRAGGITDTQYF. As DNA, the CDR3 is TGTGCCAGCAGCTCCCGAGCGGGAGGGATCACAGATACGCAGTATTTT.

The chain recombines TRBV13 with TRBJ2-2; D not resolved. The CDR3 has 14 residues. Trimming took 2 bases from V and 6 from J, leaving 10 bases between them. In germline, CDR1 is PRHDT, CDR2 FYEKMQ (reference sequence). The CDR3 DNA sequence: TGTGCCAGCAGCTTAAGGTCTAGAGCCGGGGAGCTGTTTTTT. Protein: CASSLRSRAGELFF.

The chain joins TRBV5-4 to TRBJ1-2; possibly TRBD1 for D (5 bases). Germline CDR1 reads SGHNT; CDR2 reads YYREEE (reference sequence). There are 17 residues in the CDR3. V lost 0 bases, J lost 4 bases, and 19 bases lay in between. The CDR3 DNA sequence: TGTGCCAGCAGCTTGGCAAGCATACTCAGGGTACCCTATGGCTACACCTTC. Protein: CASSLASILRVPYGYTF.

V is TRBV7-9 and J is TRBJ1-2, with D possibly matching TRBD1 (6 bases). This CDR3 has 13 residues. The V and J ends lost 4 bases and 8 bases respectively, with 14 bases between them. CDR1 is SEHNR, CDR2 FQNEAQ, per germline (reference sequence). The chain's CDR3 is CASSSLGQQGYTF. In DNA form, the CDR3 reads TGTGCCAGCAGCTCCCTAGGACAGCAGGGCTACACCTTC.

This chain joins TRBV7-2 and TRBJ1-1; TRBD1 matches 7 bases. The junction had 10 bases not matched to a gene; V was cut back by 5 bases and J by 7 bases. Germline lookup yields CDR1 SGHTA and CDR2 FQGNSA. The CDR3 is 14 residues long. CDR3: CASSPMDRLSEAFF. In DNA form, the CDR3 reads TGTGCCAGCAGCCCTATGGACAGGCTTAGTGAAGCTTTCTTT.

J is TRBJ2-7 and V is TRBV7-2; 10 positions match TRBD2. With V trimmed by 0 bases and J by 3 bases, 5 bases remained unmatched. The CDR3 length is 16 residues. CDR1 is SGHTA, CDR2 FQGNSA, per germline. The CDR3 nucleotides are TGTGCCAGCAGCTTAGCTAGCGGGGGGTCACACTACGAGCAGTACTTC. This translates into CASSLASGGSHYEQYF.

J is TRBJ2-3 and V is TRBV4-1; D possibly corresponds to TRBD2 (5 bases). The CDR3 runs 15 residues. V was clipped by 0 bases and J by 6 bases, with 13 bases between them. Germline V gene sequence: CDR1 MGHRA, CDR2 YSYEKL. CDR3 loop: CASSQEETSSDTQYF. In DNA form, the CDR3 reads TGCGCCAGCAGCCAAGAGGAAACGTCTAGCGATACGCAGTATTTT.

J is TRBJ2-2 and V is TRBV10-3, with D unresolved. The CDR3 is made up of 15 amino acids. Trimming pared 11 bases from V and 2 bases from J, leaving 18 bases between. CDR1 is ENHRY, CDR2 SYGVKD, per germline. Here the CDR3 reads CAARPNSRNTGELFF. The CDR3 DNA follows: TGTGCCGCTAGGCCGAACTCCCGCAACACCGGGGAGCTGTTTTTT.

The rearrangement links TRBV7-8 to TRBJ2-7; 10 positions match TRBD1. This CDR3 contains 16 residues. V gave up 5 bases and J gave up 1 base; unmatched junction bases: 8. CDR1 and CDR2 from the germline V gene are SGHVS and FQNEAQ. CDR3 residues: CASSRVGDRGSYEQYF. CDR3 in DNA: TGTGCCAGCAGCCGGGTAGGGGACAGGGGTTCCTACGAGCAGTACTTC.

The gene calls are TRBV7-2 and TRBJ2-2, with D hard to call. Germline V gene lookup returns CDR1 SGHTA and CDR2 FQGNSA. The CDR3 loop spans 14 amino acids. The V end lost 3 bases, the J end lost 7 bases, and 12 bases lay between the germline ends. The CDR3 nucleotides read TGTGCCAGCAGCTTTTCCCCCGCCGGCGGGGAGCTGTTTTTT. As protein: CASSFSPAGGELFF.

The chain joins TRBV7-8 to TRBJ1-2, with D possibly matching TRBD1 (5 bases). The germline CDR1 and CDR2 sequences are SGHVS and FQNEAQ. The CDR3 has 15 amino acids. V was pared by 4 bases and J by 0 bases, with 12 bases between. The CDR3 loop reads CASSYPGGANYGYTF. In nucleotides, the CDR3 is TGTGCCAGCAGCTACCCGGGGGGGGCTAACTATGGCTACACCTTC.

This chain links TRBV7-2 with TRBJ2-5, with 8 bases matching TRBD2. The CDR3 is 19 residues long. Trimming removed 2 bases from V and 2 bases from J; junction bases left unmatched: 16. Per the germline V gene, CDR1 is SGHTA and CDR2 is FQGNSA. The CDR3 bases are TGTGCCAGCAGCTTATTTGCGTCTAGCGGGTTTCGGAGTCAAGAGACCCAGTACTTC. Protein product: CASSLFASSGFRSQETQYF.

The chain joins TRBV7-2 to TRBJ1-2; 11 nucleotides match TRBD1. The CDR3 has 15 residues. The V gene end was trimmed by 5 bases and the J gene end by 2 bases; junction bases not matched to a gene: 4. CDR1 is SGHTA, CDR2 FQGNSA, per germline. The CDR3 loop reads CASSPGTGGNYGYTF. Written as DNA, the CDR3 is TGTGCCAGCAGCCCTGGGACAGGGGGGAACTATGGCTACACCTTC.

This chain links TRBV5-1 with TRBJ1-2; 8 nucleotides line up with TRBD1. The CDR3 extends over 15 amino acids. The germline CDR1 and CDR2 sequences are SGHRS and YFSETQ. Trimming at V came to 4 bases and at J to 8 bases, leaving 13 bases not matched to a gene. The CDR3 sequence: CASSVGQGLEDGYTF. DNA of the CDR3: TGCGCCAGCAGCGTAGGACAGGGATTAGAGGACGGCTACACCTTC.